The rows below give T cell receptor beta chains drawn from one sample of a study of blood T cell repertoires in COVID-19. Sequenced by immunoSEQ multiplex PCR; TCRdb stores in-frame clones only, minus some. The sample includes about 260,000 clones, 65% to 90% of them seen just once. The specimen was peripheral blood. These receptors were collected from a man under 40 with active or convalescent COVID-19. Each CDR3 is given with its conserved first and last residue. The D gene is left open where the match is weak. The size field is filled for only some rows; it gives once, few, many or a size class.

TGTGCCAGCTCGGACCGGGACAGACCCCTCTCTGGAAACACCATATATTTT | CASSDRDRPLSGNTIYF | TRBJ1-3 | TRBD1 | once | TRBV18
TGTGCCTGGAGTGGTGGCGGGGTGGTTTATGATGAGCAGTTCTTC | CAWSGGGVVYDEQFF | TRBJ2-1 | - | - | TRBV30
TGTGCCAGCAGTGATTCCCGGACAGGGAGGACCTATAGCAATCAGCCCCAGCATTTT | CASSDSRTGRTYSNQPQHF | TRBJ1-5 | TRBD1 | - | TRBV28
TGTGCCAGCAGCTTACCCTGGAAGCGGCGCACAGATACGCAGTATTTT | CASSLPWKRRTDTQYF | TRBJ2-3 | - | - | TRBV11-3
TGTGCCAGCAGCCAAGGGACAGCAGAAAACATTCAGTACTTC | CASSQGTAENIQYF | TRBJ2-4 | - | - | TRBV3-1/TRBV3-2
TGTGCCAGCTCTCATACAGGTTATAATTCACCCCTCCACTTT | CASSHTGYNSPLHF | TRBJ1-6 | - | - | TRBV18
TGTGCCACCAGTCCGGGGGGCAATCAGCCCCAGCATTTT | CATSPGGNQPQHF | TRBJ1-5 | - | - | TRBV24-1
TGTGCCAGCAGTTCCCTGGGGACAGGGGTATACGAGCAGTACTTC | CASSSLGTGVYEQYF | TRBJ2-7 | TRBD1 | - | TRBV6-2/TRBV6-3
TGCGCCAGCAGCCAAGATCGGACTAGCGGTCTAGAGACCCAGTACTTC | CASSQDRTSGLETQYF | TRBJ2-5 | TRBD2 | - | TRBV4-3
TGTGCCTGGAGTGTAGCTAGCAACGGTGAGCAGTTCTTC | CAWSVASNGEQFF | TRBJ2-1 | - | - | TRBV30
TGCGCCAGCAGCCAAGATTACCAGGGGGCTTACGAGCAGTACTTC | CASSQDYQGAYEQYF | TRBJ2-7 | TRBD1 | - | TRBV4-1
TGTGCCAGCAGACCGACGAGGCCGAGCTCCTATAATTCACCCCTCCACTTT | CASRPTRPSSYNSPLHF | TRBJ1-6 | - | - | TRBV2
TGTGCCAGCAGCCAAGTCTTCAGCGGGGGCCCCCAGGTCGAGCAGTACTTC | CASSQVFSGGPQVEQYF | TRBJ2-7 | TRBD2 | - | TRBV3-1/TRBV3-2
TGTGCCAGCACCCCGGGAGAGGGGGCGCGTGGAGAAAAACTGTTTTTT | CASTPGEGARGEKLFF | TRBJ1-4 | - | - | TRBV21-1
TGTGCCAGCAGCCCAGGGGTCATGAACACTGAAGCTTTCTTT | CASSPGVMNTEAFF | TRBJ1-1 | - | - | TRBV13
TGTGCCAGCAGCTCCTTTTCTGGAAACACCATATATTTT | CASSSFSGNTIYF | TRBJ1-3 | - | - | TRBV6-5
TGCGCCAGCAGTGAGTACCGAGGTGGGACAGGGGTCCACAATGAGCAGTTCTTC | CASSEYRGGTGVHNEQFF | TRBJ2-1 | TRBD1 | few | TRBV10-1
TGTGCCAGCAGCGAGGCGGTGATAAGAGAGACCCAGTACTTC | CASSEAVIRETQYF | TRBJ2-5 | - | - | TRBV11-2
TGTGCCAGCAGTGAAGTAGCGGGGGGCCTGGGTGGCTTC | CASSEVAGGLGGF | TRBJ2-7 | TRBD2 | - | TRBV2
TGTGCCAGTACGATTCCAGGGGCGTTTCAGCCCCAGCATTTT | CASTIPGAFQPQHF | TRBJ1-5 | - | - | TRBV19
TGTGCCATTTCCTCGTGGCTCAATGAGCAGTTCTTC | CAISSWLNEQFF | TRBJ2-1 | - | - | TRBV10-3
TGTGCCAGCAGTTACTCAAGGGGAATGAACACTGAAGCTTTCTTT | CASSYSRGMNTEAFF | TRBJ1-1 | - | - | TRBV6-6